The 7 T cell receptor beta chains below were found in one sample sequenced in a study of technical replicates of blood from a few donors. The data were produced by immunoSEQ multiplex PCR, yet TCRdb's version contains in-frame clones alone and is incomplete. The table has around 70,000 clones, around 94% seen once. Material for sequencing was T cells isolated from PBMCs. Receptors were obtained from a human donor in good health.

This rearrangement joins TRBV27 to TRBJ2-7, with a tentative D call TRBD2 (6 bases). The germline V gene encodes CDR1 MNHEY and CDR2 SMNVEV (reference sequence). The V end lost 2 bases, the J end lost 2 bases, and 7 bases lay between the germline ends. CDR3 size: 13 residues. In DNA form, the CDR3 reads TGTGCCAGCAGTTTAGCGGGACCCTACGAGCAGTACTTC. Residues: CASSLAGPYEQYF.

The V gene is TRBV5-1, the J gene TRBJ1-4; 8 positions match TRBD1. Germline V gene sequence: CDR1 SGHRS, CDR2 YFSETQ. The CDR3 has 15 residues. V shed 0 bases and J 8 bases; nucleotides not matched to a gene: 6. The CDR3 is CASSLAGQANEKLFF. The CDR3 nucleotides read TGCGCCAGCAGCTTGGCGGGACAGGCAAACGAAAAACTGTTTTTT.

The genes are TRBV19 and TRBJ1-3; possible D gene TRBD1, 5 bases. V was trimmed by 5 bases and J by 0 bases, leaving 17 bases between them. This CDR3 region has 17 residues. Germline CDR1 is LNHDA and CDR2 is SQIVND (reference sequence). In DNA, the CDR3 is TGTGCCAGTAGTTCTTCAGGGATTTCCCTCTCTGGAAACACCATATATTTT. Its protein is CASSSSGISLSGNTIYF.

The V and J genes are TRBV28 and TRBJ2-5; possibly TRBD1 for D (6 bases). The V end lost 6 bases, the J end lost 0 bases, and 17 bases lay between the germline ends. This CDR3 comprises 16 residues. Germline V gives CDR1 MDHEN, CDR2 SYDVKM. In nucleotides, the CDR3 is TGTGCCAGCAGGCTGACAGGTTCCCCGTACCAAGAGACCCAGTACTTC. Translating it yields CASRLTGSPYQETQYF.

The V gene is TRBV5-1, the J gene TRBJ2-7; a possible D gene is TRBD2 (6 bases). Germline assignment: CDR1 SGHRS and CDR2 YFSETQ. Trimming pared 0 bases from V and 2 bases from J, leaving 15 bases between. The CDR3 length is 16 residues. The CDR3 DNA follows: TGCGCCAGCAGCTTGGCCGGGCGGGGCGTTACCTACGAGCAGTACTTC. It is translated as CASSLAGRGVTYEQYF.

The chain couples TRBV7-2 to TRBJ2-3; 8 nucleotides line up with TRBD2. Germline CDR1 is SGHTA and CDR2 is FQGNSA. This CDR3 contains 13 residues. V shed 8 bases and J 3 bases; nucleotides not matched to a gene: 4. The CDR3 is CASGTSETDTQYF. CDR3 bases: TGTGCCAGCGGGACTAGTGAAACAGATACGCAGTATTTT.

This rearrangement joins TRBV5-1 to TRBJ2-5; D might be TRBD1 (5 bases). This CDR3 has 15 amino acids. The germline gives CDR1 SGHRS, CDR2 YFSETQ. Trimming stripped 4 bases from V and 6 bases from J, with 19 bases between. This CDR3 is CASSEDFGQGKTQYF. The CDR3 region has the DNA TGCGCCAGCAGCGAAGATTTTGGGCAGGGCAAGACCCAGTACTTC.